This T cell receptor beta chain appears in the sequencing data of a study of siplizumab effects on memory and regulatory T cells (dated by TCRdb to the late 2010s). Regarding the research as a whole: The effect of the anti-CD2 antibody siplizumab on alloreactive T-cell subsets was examined in allogeneic mixed lymphocyte reactions constructed from human PBMCs.

Libraries were constructed by the immunoSEQ multiplex PCR assay. About 10^5 TCR templates per sample were assayed by the deep sequencing platform. Genomic DNA extracted from sorted T cells was the material used for TCRbeta CDR3 sequencing. Regarding the original processing steps: The R programming language was used for clonal analysis of the TCRbeta CDR3 data. Alloreactive CD4+ and CD8+ clones were identified by comparing unstimulated samples to CFSE-low samples taken after the reaction. Regulatory or non-regulatory origin of alloreactive CD4+ clones was assigned by matching sequences to the sorted unstimulated Treg and non-Treg repertoires. This is the immuneACCESS table as TCRdb keeps it, with only in-frame sequences that have V and J called. A part of the clones is gone; compared with another copy, unresolved V genes explain less than half, and the rest is unexplained. The V and J calls and the clone size are those of that table, but D and trimming were determined from the DNA. The sample has nearly 85,000 clones on record, about 95% of them singletons. The ten largest clones represent around 18% of the sample.

Concerning this clone: The antigen this receptor binds is unknown. No base quality values were provided; no much bigger clone lies one nucleotide off.

Study-wide findings and limitations: Greater diversity appeared to be present in unstimulated naive T cells than in memory T cells, and a substantial contribution to the alloresponse seemed to be made by naive cells. Siplizumab significantly lowered the cumulative frequency of alloreactive sequences that could be traced to unstimulated CD4+ memory T cells. No functional confirmation was obtained for the suppressive function of proliferating Tregs from siplizumab cultures. For roughly 75-97% of proliferating CD4+ or CD8+ clones, no naive or memory phenotype could be assigned. Of the alloreactive CD4+ clones that could be mapped, the Treg-derived share averaged around 70% with siplizumab compared with about 27% in control reactions. Because sequences at frequencies below about 10^-5 were poorly captured, only a minor fraction of alloreactive clones could be mapped back to unstimulated subsets.

Sorted unstimulated T cells and proliferating T cells recovered from mixed lymphocyte reactions were subjected to TCRbeta CDR3 sequencing. Fresh whole blood from more than 9 HLA-typed healthy donors served as the source for isolating PBMCs. This receptor was identified in a human donor in good health. The sample taken for sequencing was CD8+ T cells sorted from blood.

DNA sequence: TGTGCCAGCAGCCGGGGACTAGCGGGAGCCTACGAGCAGTACTTC. Its product reads: CASSRGLAGAYEQYF. The receptor chain draws on TRBV13 and TRBJ2-7; 14 of the junction bases match TRBD2. CDR1 and CDR2 (PRHDT, FYEKMQ) derive from the germline V gene (reference sequence). The CDR3 starts with the cysteine, ends with the phenylalanine, and has 15 residues. Only the CDR3 DNA stays, 45 bases, in frame from base 1. V trim: 5 bases; J trim: 2 bases; unmatched bases: 2.